This TCR beta chain was obtained from a study of regulatory and conventional T cells in RAG deficiency. V shed 1 base, J shed 0 bases, and the junction held 0 bases outside the gene matches. The germline CDR1 and CDR2 sequences are LGHNA and YNFKEQ. The CDR3 has 16 residues. Study-wide results and caveats: Shannon entropy was markedly lower and Simpson indices higher in RAG-deficient patients than control T-cell subsets. Patient subsets had shorter CDR3s; Omenn Treg-Tconv overlap exceeded 85%.

Generated by immunoSEQ multiplex PCR, the TCRdb table keeps only in-frame clones and is missing some. The sample holds 8,000 or so clones, roughly 92% seen once. Blood CD4+ CD25-high CD127-low regulatory T cells supplied the genomic DNA template. Notes on this clone: Its specificity is not known.

The same sample was also studied in work on regulatory T cells. That paper notes: Primers: 52 TRBV forward and 13 TRBJ reverse. Skewed V and J usage and few unique V-J pairs marked patient repertoires, most in Tregs.

The J gene is TRBJ2-4, the V gene TRBV4-2; 10 bases align to TRBD2. The sample taken for sequencing was CD127- CD25+ CD4+ Tregs sorted from blood. The clonotype comes from a human donor in good health. The CDR3 sequence is CASSQGLAGAKNIQYF. The CDR3 coding sequence is TGTGCCAGCAGCCAAGGACTAGCGGGAGCCAAAAACATTCAGTACTTC.